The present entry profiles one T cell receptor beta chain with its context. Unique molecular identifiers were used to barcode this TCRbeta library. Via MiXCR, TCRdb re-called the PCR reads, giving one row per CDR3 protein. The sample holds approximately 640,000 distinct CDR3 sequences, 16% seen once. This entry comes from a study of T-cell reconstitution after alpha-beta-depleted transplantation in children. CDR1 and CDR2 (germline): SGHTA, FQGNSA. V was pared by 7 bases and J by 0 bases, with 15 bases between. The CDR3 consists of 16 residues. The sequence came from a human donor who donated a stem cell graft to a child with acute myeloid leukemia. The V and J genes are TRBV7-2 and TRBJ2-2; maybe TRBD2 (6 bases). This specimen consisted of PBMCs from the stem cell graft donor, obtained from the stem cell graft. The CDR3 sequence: CASIEIAGSNTGELFF. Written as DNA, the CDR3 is TGTGCCAGCATCGAAATTGCGGGATCGAACACCGGGGAGCTGTTTTTT.